Listed below are T cell receptor beta chains from one sample, sequenced in a study of blood T cell repertoires in COVID-19. TCRdb keeps only in-frame clones here, not all; method: immunoSEQ multiplex PCR. The table includes about 66,000 clones, over 85% detected once. The sequenced sample consisted of peripheral blood. These receptor sequences come from a man aged 55 to 69 with acute or convalescent COVID-19. The CDR3 runs from the conserved cysteine through the conserved F or W.

cdr3_aa | j_call | v_call
CASRPGTSGLKTQYF | TRBJ2-5 | TRBV2
CSVAGGDRDPDTQYF | TRBJ2-3 | TRBV29-1
CASSDVVASTDTQYF | TRBJ2-3 | TRBV10-1
CASEQASGNTIYF | TRBJ1-3 | TRBV6-5
CASSLINNEQFF | TRBJ2-1 | TRBV5-6
CASSEAGGNEKLFF | TRBJ1-4 | TRBV6-1
CASSLGREGTGELFF | TRBJ2-2 | TRBV2
CASSIARDSLGNIQYF | TRBJ2-4 | TRBV19
CASSQYTGTTEAFF | TRBJ1-1 | TRBV3-1/TRBV3-2
CAWSDDRLDEQFF | TRBJ2-1 | TRBV30